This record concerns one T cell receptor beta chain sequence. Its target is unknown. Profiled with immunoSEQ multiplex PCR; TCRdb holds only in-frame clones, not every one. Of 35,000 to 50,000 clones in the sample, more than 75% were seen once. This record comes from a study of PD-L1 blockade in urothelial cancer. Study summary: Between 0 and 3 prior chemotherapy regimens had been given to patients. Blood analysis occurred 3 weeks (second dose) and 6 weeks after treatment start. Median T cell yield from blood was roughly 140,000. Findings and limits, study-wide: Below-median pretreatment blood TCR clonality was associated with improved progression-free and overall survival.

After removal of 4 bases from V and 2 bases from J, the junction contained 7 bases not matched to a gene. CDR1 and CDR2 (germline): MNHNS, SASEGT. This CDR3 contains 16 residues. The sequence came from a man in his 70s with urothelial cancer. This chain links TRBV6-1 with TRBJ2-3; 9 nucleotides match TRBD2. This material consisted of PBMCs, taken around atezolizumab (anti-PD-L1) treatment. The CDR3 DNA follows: TGTGCCAGCAGTGCGGCAAGCGGGGGGTACACAGATACGCAGTATTTT. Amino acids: CASSAASGGYTDTQYF.